This T cell receptor beta chain was recovered during a study of shared clonotypes between healthy human individuals. Study results and caveats: Some naive CD4 clonotypes, 5% to 5.5%, turned up in common across several donors.

Libraries were prepared by immunoSEQ multiplex PCR; TCRdb keeps only in-frame clonotypes and omits some of them. This sample has around 79,000 clones; about 61% occur once, and the top ten carry over 50%. This clone was observed once. Its antigen is not identified. Sequenced material: memory CD8+ T cells sorted from blood. Described subset: CD45RO+ cells pooled with CCR7-negative TemRA cells. This TCR derives from a man in his thirties or forties in good health.

This chain's CDR3 is CASSEAGLAGAPSYEQYF. The CDR3 nucleotides read TGTGCCAGCAGTGAAGCGGGACTAGCGGGAGCCCCCTCCTACGAGCAGTACTTC. The V call is TRBV2, the J call TRBJ2-7; 14 bases align to TRBD2. Per the germline V gene, CDR1 is SNHLY and CDR2 is FYNNEI. This CDR3 has 18 residues. The V gene end was trimmed by 0 bases and the J gene end by 0 bases; junction bases not matched to a gene: 4.